The rows below give T cell receptor beta chains drawn from one sample of a study of CD4 T cells in relation to SARS-CoV-2 and coronaviruses. For these TCRs, the target antigens are not known. Sequencing was performed with immunoSEQ multiplex PCR; in TCRdb, only in-frame clones are kept and a portion is missing. The sample yields 15,000 to 20,000 clones, 78% seen once. The sample comprised CD4+ T cells from PBMCs, cultured in vitro. These receptors were taken from a human donor in good health. Each CDR3 is given with its conserved first and last residue. A D gene is named only where the DNA matches it firmly. Clone size is shown for a subset of rows, as once, few, many or a class of expanded clone.

>.|TRBV15|14|TRBJ2-7|.
TGTGCCACCAGCAGAGAGGCAGGGGCCTACGAGCAGTACTTC
CATSREAGAYEQYF
>.|TRBV5-4|15|TRBJ2-2|once
TGTGCCAGCAGCTTGACTAGCAAAGGAACCGGGGAGCTGTTTTTT
CASSLTSKGTGELFF
>.|TRBV10-3|13|TRBJ1-1|.
TGTGCCATCAGCCGATCCCAGAACACTGAAGCTTTCTTT
CAISRSQNTEAFF
>.|TRBV7-2|13|TRBJ1-1|.
TGTGCCAGCAGCTCCCAGACGGGCACTGAAGCTTTCTTT
CASSSQTGTEAFF
>TRBD1|TRBV5-1|17|TRBJ2-7|.
TGCGCCAGCAGCTTGGGGGACAGGACCCTAAGACGATACGAGCAGTACTTC
CASSLGDRTLRRYEQYF
>.|TRBV3-1/TRBV3-2|18|TRBJ2-3|.
TGTGCCAGCAGCCGACAGTCCCAACTTGCTCCTAGCACAGATACGCAGTATTTT
CASSRQSQLAPSTDTQYF
>TRBD1|TRBV6-5|13|TRBJ2-1|.
TGTGCCAGCAGCCTGACCAGGGGGCATGAGCAGTTCTTC
CASSLTRGHEQFF
>.|TRBV19|14|TRBJ1-3|few
TGTGCCAGTAGTACTACAGGGCCTGGAAACACCATATATTTT
CASSTTGPGNTIYF
>TRBD1|TRBV19|14|TRBJ2-2|.
TGTGCCAGTAGTACTACAGGGGGCCCCGGGGAGCTGTTTTTT
CASSTTGGPGELFF
>TRBD2|TRBV5-1|17|TRBJ2-3|.
TGCGCCAGCAGCCAATCCGGGACTAGCGGGAGGTTGATTAAGCAGTATTTT
CASSQSGTSGRLIKQYF
>.|TRBV28|14|TRBJ2-7|.
TGTGCCAGCAGCCCCGGCCGCCTCTCCTGGGAGCAGTACTTC
CASSPGRLSWEQYF
>.|TRBV30|12|TRBJ2-7|.
TGTGCCTGGAGCGACAACAGGGCCGAGCAGTACTTC
CAWSDNRAEQYF
>.|TRBV5-5|14|TRBJ1-2|.
TGTGCCAGCAGCTGGGGGCAGGGATACGATGGCTACACCTTC
CASSWGQGYDGYTF
>.|TRBV19|14|TRBJ1-5|.
TGTGCCAGTAGTATAAGGCGGAGGGATCAGCCCCAGCATTTT
CASSIRRRDQPQHF
>.|TRBV28|15|TRBJ1-1|.
TGTGCCAGCAGTTTACGGGGACCGGGGAACACTGAAGCTTTCTTT
CASSLRGPGNTEAFF
>TRBD2|TRBV27|16|TRBJ2-3|.
TGTGCCAGCAGTTTATCGGCTAGCGGGAGTGCAGATACGCAGTATTTT
CASSLSASGSADTQYF
>.|TRBV5-4|14|TRBJ2-7|.
TGTGCCAGCAGCGGGGAGCTGACGGGGAACGAGCAGTACTTC
CASSGELTGNEQYF
>TRBD1|TRBV5-8|15|TRBJ2-5|.
TGTGCCAGCAGCTTGGGGGACAGCCCCCCAGAGACCCAGTACTTC
CASSLGDSPPETQYF
>TRBD1|TRBV13|18|TRBJ2-6|.
TGTGCCAGCAGCTCCTCCGGACAGGGGGTATCTGGGGCCAACGTCCTGACTTTC
CASSSSGQGVSGANVLTF
>TRBD2|TRBV28|16|TRBJ2-3|.
TGTGCCAGCAGTTTTGGTAGCGGGGATAGCACAGATACGCAGTATTTT
CASSFGSGDSTDTQYF
>TRBD2|TRBV2|15|TRBJ2-1|few
TGTGCCAGCAACCAACTAGCGGGAGTAAATAATGAGCAGTTCTTC
CASNQLAGVNNEQFF
>.|TRBV7-9|13|TRBJ1-2|few
TGTGCCAGCAGCTTAATGGCAGACTATGGCTACACCTTC
CASSLMADYGYTF
>TRBD1|TRBV7-4|14|TRBJ2-7|hyperexpanded
TGTGCCAGCAGTCCGGGACAGGGTGCCTACGAGCAGTACTTC
CASSPGQGAYEQYF
>.|TRBV10-1|17|TRBJ1-1|once
TGCGCCAGCAGTAAGGGTGGAGCAGGCCTTCTGGGGACTGAAGCTTTCTTT
CASSKGGAGLLGTEAFF
>.|TRBV5-1|15|TRBJ2-2|.
TGCGCCAGCAGCTTGGGCCTTACAGATTCCGGGGAGCTGTTTTTT
CASSLGLTDSGELFF
>.|TRBV28|12|TRBJ2-2|.
TGTGCCAGCAGTCCCTATCCCGGGGAGCTGTTTTTT
CASSPYPGELFF
>.|TRBV11-2|14|TRBJ2-7|.
TGTGCCAGCAGCTTGTGGGACGAAACCTACGAGCAGTACTTC
CASSLWDETYEQYF
>.|TRBV9|16|TRBJ2-2|.
TGTGCCAGCAGCGTACGGGGGTTCGGCGACACCGGGGAGCTGTTTTTT
CASSVRGFGDTGELFF
>.|TRBV18|15|TRBJ1-2|few
TGTGCCAGCTTTAGTGGCGGCGGTGCTAACTATGGCTACACCTTC
CASFSGGGANYGYTF
>.|TRBV14|11|TRBJ2-7|.
TGTGCCAGCAGCCAAGGCTACGAGCAGTACTTC
CASSQGYEQYF
>TRBD2|TRBV7-9|15|TRBJ2-7|.
TGTGCCAGCAGCTTAGGGTTAGCGGGAGAGGTCGAGCAGTACTTC
CASSLGLAGEVEQYF
>.|TRBV7-2|15|TRBJ1-1|.
TGTGCCAGCAGCCCGAATGGCCGGGTGAACACTGAAGCTTTCTTT
CASSPNGRVNTEAFF
>.|TRBV6-2/TRBV6-3|11|TRBJ1-1|.
TGTGCCAGCAGTTATGACACTGAAGCTTTCTTT
CASSYDTEAFF
>.|TRBV25-1|15|TRBJ2-2|.
TGTGCCAGCAGTGAATTCGGACAGAACACCGGGGAGCTGTTTTTT
CASSEFGQNTGELFF
>.|TRBV19|14|TRBJ1-1|.
TGTGCCAGTAGTAGAGGCAGGGGCAACACTGAAGCTTTCTTT
CASSRGRGNTEAFF
>TRBD1|TRBV30|14|TRBJ2-3|few
TGTGCCTCGATTAGGACAGGGCGGGCAGATACGCAGTATTTT
CASIRTGRADTQYF
>TRBD1|TRBV6-5|14|TRBJ1-2|.
TGTGCCAGCAGTTACTCCGGGACAGCATATGGCTACACCTTC
CASSYSGTAYGYTF
>.|TRBV29-1|13|TRBJ1-5|.
TGCAGCGTTGAGGTATCGCAGGACCAGCCCCAGCATTTT
CSVEVSQDQPQHF
>.|TRBV5-8|15|TRBJ1-5|.
TGTGCCAGCAGCCCGGGGAGGGGGTACAATCAGCCCCAGCATTTT
CASSPGRGYNQPQHF
>.|TRBV19|13|TRBJ1-5|.
TGTGCCAGTAGTACCCAAGGCGATCAGCCCCAGCATTTT
CASSTQGDQPQHF
>.|TRBV4-1|17|TRBJ2-1|.
TGCGCCAGCAGCCAAGATCTAGGTTCGGGTCCCTACAATGAGCAGTTCTTC
CASSQDLGSGPYNEQFF
>TRBD2|TRBV7-9|15|TRBJ2-3|.
TGTGCCAGCAGCTTTAGAGGACTAGGCGCAGATACGCAGTATTTT
CASSFRGLGADTQYF
>TRBD1|TRBV6-1|14|TRBJ2-7|.
TGTGCCAGCAGTGAATTAGGGACAGTTAATGAGCAGTACTTC
CASSELGTVNEQYF
>.|TRBV5-6|13|TRBJ2-7|.
TGTGCCAGCAGCTTAACAAGCGGACGACTTCCGTACTTC
CASSLTSGRLPYF
>TRBD2|TRBV19|14|TRBJ2-1|once
TGTGCCAGTAGTATAGGGACTAGCTACAATGAGCAGTTCTTC
CASSIGTSYNEQFF
>TRBD1|TRBV7-2|15|TRBJ1-4|.
TGTGCCAGCAGTTATGACAGGGGGAATGATGAAAAACTGTTTTTT
CASSYDRGNDEKLFF
>TRBD2|TRBV6-5|16|TRBJ2-7|.
TGTGCCAGCAGTTACTCCGGAGGGAGGGGCGTCTACGAGCAGTACTTC
CASSYSGGRGVYEQYF
>.|TRBV21-1|17|TRBJ1-4|.
TGTGCCAGCAGCAACTTTGAGAACAGGGGGCGCCGTGAAAAACTGTTTTTT
CASSNFENRGRREKLFF
>.|TRBV20-1|11|TRBJ2-3|.
TGCAGTGCTCCACGGACAGATACGCAGTATTTT
CSAPRTDTQYF
>.|TRBV24-1|13|TRBJ2-2|.
TGTGCCGCCCGAAAAGACGCCACCGGGGAGCTGTTTTTT
CAARKDATGELFF
>.|TRBV5-1|15|TRBJ2-7|.
TGCGCCAGCAGCCCCGGCCAAGGGGGGACCTACGAGCAGTACTTC
CASSPGQGGTYEQYF
>TRBD2|TRBV19|14|TRBJ2-2|.
TGTGCCAGTAGGGTAGCGGGAGTCAACGGGGAGCTGTTTTTT
CASRVAGVNGELFF
>.|TRBV6-1|13|TRBJ2-7|.
TGTGCCAGCAGTGATCCCAGAAACTACGAGCAGTACTTC
CASSDPRNYEQYF